This T cell receptor beta chain was retrieved from a study of cytomegalovirus exposure and HLA in healthy donors. With regard to this clone: What it binds is not known.

PCR used 60 Vbeta primers and 13 Jbeta primers. Assay: immunoSEQ multiplex PCR; the TCRdb copy retains only in-frame clones and omits some. The profile shows about 170,000 clones, 60% to 75% of them singletons. Study-level findings and limits: Common viral pathogens seemed, in a later analysis, to connect with several of the most significant clusters. Cytomegalovirus-associated status was assigned to 150 or so TCR beta chains. Presence/absence analyses assumed roughly uniform sequencing depth across donors, which may not hold. In an earlier analysis, productive rearrangement rates for most beta V segments clustered near 87% or 30%.

Sequencing was performed on PBMCs. This TCR derives from a woman between 50 and 59 years old in good health and CMV-seropositive.

This CDR3 reads CASSFAVNTEAFF. DNA of the CDR3: TGTGCCAGTAGTTTTGCGGTGAACACTGAAGCTTTCTTT. The chain has TRBV19 and TRBJ1-1; D is unclear. V shed 5 bases and J shed 0 bases, with 7 bases lying between them. The length of the CDR3 is 13 residues. The germline gives CDR1 LNHDA, CDR2 SQIVND (reference sequence).